These 31 T cell receptor beta chains share one sample of origin, sequenced in a study of cytomegalovirus exposure and HLA in healthy donors. The PCR made use of 60 Vbeta and 13 Jbeta primers. Only in-frame clones appear in the TCRdb table, and some are missing; sequencing was by immunoSEQ multiplex PCR. The repertoire includes about 180,000 clones, around 74% of them detected once, and around 2.4% sits in the top ten. Material: PBMCs. The receptors here all came from a female donor in good health and CMV-seronegative.

The J gene is TRBJ2-1, the V gene TRBV4-2; 7 bases agree with TRBD2. The V and J ends lost 1 base and 10 bases, in that order; junction bases with no gene match: 10. The CDR3 is made up of 15 amino acids. The germline V gene has CDR1 LGHNA and CDR2 YNFKEQ. Here the CDR3 DNA reads TGTGCCAGCAGCCAAGCACGGACTAGTATGATGGAGCAGTTCTTC. This sequence encodes CASSQARTSMMEQFF.

This clone occurred a few times. In nucleotides, the CDR3 is TGTGCCAGCAGCCCGGGGTGGAGGATGAACACTGAAGCTTTCTTT. Translated, it gives CASSPGWRMNTEAFF. This chain connects TRBV5-6 to TRBJ1-1; D ambiguous. Germline-derived CDR1 and CDR2 are SGHDT and YYEEEE. The CDR3 is 15 amino acids. V gave up 4 bases and J gave up 0 bases, with 13 bases separating them.

This rearrangement joins TRBV7-2 to TRBJ2-7, with 9 bases identical to TRBD1. The germline gives CDR1 SGHTA, CDR2 FQGNSA. This CDR3 comprises 14 residues. J was trimmed by 4 bases and V by 4 bases; bases with no gene match: 5. The CDR3 region has the DNA TGTGCCAGCAGCTCTCGGACAGGGGAGTACGAGCAGTACTTC. Its protein is CASSSRTGEYEQYF.

This chain connects TRBV28 to TRBJ1-2, with a possible D match to TRBD1 (5 bases). V was cut by 8 bases and J by 0 bases, with 10 bases left in between. This CDR3 region has 13 residues. Germline values: CDR1 MDHEN, CDR2 SYDVKM. DNA of the CDR3: TGTGCCAGCTGTAGGACAACTAACTATGGCTACACCTTC. This codes for CASCRTTNYGYTF.

This rearrangement joins TRBV19 to TRBJ2-2; TRBD1 might be the D (6 bases). Trimming removed 5 bases at V and 7 bases at J, with 11 bases between. The CDR3 runs to 13 residues. Germline V gives CDR1 LNHDA, CDR2 SQIVND (reference sequence). The CDR3 DNA is TGTGCCAGTAGTTCAGGGGTCGGCGGGGAGCTGTTTTTT. This sequence encodes CASSSGVGGELFF. Combining the CDR3 with reference TRBV19 and TRBJ2-2 gives the whole variable domain DGGITQSPKYLFRKEGQNVTLSCEQNLNHDAMYWYRQDPGQGLRLIYYSQIVNDFQKGDIAEGYSVSREKKESFPLTVTSAQKNPTAFYLCASSSGVGGELFFGEGSRLTVL.

The V and J genes are TRBV30 and TRBJ1-1, with 8 bases lining up with TRBD1. The V and J ends lost 7 bases and 1 base, in that order; junction bases with no gene match: 2. CDR1 GTSNPN and CDR2 SVGIG come from the germline V gene (reference sequence). The CDR3 is made up of 12 amino acids. The CDR3 loop is CASDRGNTEAFF. The CDR3, as DNA: TGTGCCTCAGACAGGGGGAACACTGAAGCTTTCTTT.

This sequence joins TRBV7-8 and TRBJ1-3, with D perhaps matching TRBD1 (6 bases). Germline lookup yields CDR1 SGHVS and CDR2 FQNEAQ. This CDR3 contains 15 residues. The V gene lost 3 bases and the J gene lost 1 base, with 10 bases spanning the gap. The CDR3: CASSFHRESGNTIYF. The CDR3 DNA is TGTGCCAGCAGCTTCCACAGGGAGTCTGGAAACACCATATATTTT.

CDR3 sequence (DNA): TGTGCCAGCAGCCATCGGACTAGCGAGTTCTTC. The encoded protein is CASSHRTSEFF. V usage is TRBV28 and J usage is TRBJ2-1, with TRBD2 matching 9 bases. Germline CDR1 reads MDHEN; CDR2 reads SYDVKM. Trimming removed 6 bases from V and 14 bases from J; junction bases left unmatched: 5. This CDR3 region has 11 residues.

The rearrangement joins TRBV6-5 to TRBJ2-3; 7 bases line up with TRBD2. The CDR3 extends over 14 amino acids. Germline values: CDR1 MNHEY, CDR2 SVGAGI. The ends lost 5 bases at V and 9 bases at J; junction bases unmatched: 11. The CDR3 region is CASSPLAVGGTQYF. The CDR3 nucleotides read TGTGCCAGCAGTCCTCTAGCGGTGGGTGGAACGCAGTATTTT.

The chain recombines TRBV9 with TRBJ1-1, with a tentative D call TRBD1 (5 bases). CDR3 length: 15 residues. The ends were cut back, 0 bases at V and 2 bases at J, with 11 bases in the middle. The germline CDR1 and CDR2 sequences are SGDLS and YYNGEE. The CDR3 loop reads CASSVAGAGNTEAFF. CDR3 DNA: TGTGCCAGCAGCGTAGCTGGGGCAGGAAACACTGAAGCTTTCTTT.

This clone appeared a few times. This rearrangement joins TRBV10-3 to TRBJ2-3; D is undetermined. Germline CDR1 is ENHRY and CDR2 is SYGVKD. The CDR3 is made up of 13 amino acids. V gave up 4 bases and J gave up 1 base, with 6 bases separating them. The CDR3 region is CAISGRGTDTQYF. The CDR3 bases are TGTGCCATCAGTGGTCGGGGCACAGATACGCAGTATTTT.

The chain couples TRBV9 to TRBJ2-7; D possibly corresponds to TRBD2 (5 bases). The ends were cut back, 7 bases at V and 3 bases at J, with 14 bases in the middle. The CDR3 has 13 amino acids. Germline loops: CDR1 SGDLS, CDR2 YYNGEE. CDR3 sequence: CASGGSGFYEQYF. The CDR3 bases are TGTGCCAGCGGAGGATCGGGTTTCTACGAGCAGTACTTC.

This sequence joins TRBV9 and TRBJ2-1; 7 positions agree with TRBD2. With V trimmed by 0 bases and J by 6 bases, 6 bases remained unmatched. CDR3 length: 15 amino acids. The V gene's germline CDR1 is SGDLS and CDR2 YYNGEE. The CDR3 region is CASSVGGGRGNEQFF. CDR3 coding DNA: TGTGCCAGCAGCGTAGGGGGGGGGAGGGGCAATGAGCAGTTCTTC.

This clone showed up just a few times. CDR3 bases: TGTGCCAGCTCACGGCAGGGTTACGAGCAGTACTTC. Amino acid sequence: CASSRQGYEQYF. The chain is built from TRBV18 and TRBJ2-7; tentatively, D is TRBD1 (5 bases). Germline CDR1 reads KGHSH; CDR2 reads LQKENI. Trimming removed 4 bases at V and 4 bases at J, with 8 bases between. This CDR3 spans 12 amino acids.

This rearrangement joins TRBV5-1 to TRBJ1-5; no reliable D call. Germline V gene sequence: CDR1 SGHRS, CDR2 YFSETQ. This CDR3 has 13 amino acids. Trimming pared 0 bases from V and 7 bases from J, leaving 8 bases between. CDR3 coding DNA: TGCGCCAGCAGCTTGGACGTGGAGCAGCCCCAGCATTTT. Protein sequence: CASSLDVEQPQHF.

The chain has TRBV10-3 and TRBJ1-2; D ambiguous. The germline V and J ends were trimmed by 0 bases and 8 bases, with 7 bases remaining between them. The CDR3 extends over 12 amino acids. Germline CDR1 reads ENHRY; CDR2 reads SYGVKD. Here the CDR3 DNA reads TGTGCCATCAGTGAGTCGAGAAACGGCTACACCTTC. This gives the protein CAISESRNGYTF.

The chain joins TRBV11-2 to TRBJ2-7, with no clear D. This CDR3 has 14 amino acids. CDR1 is SGHAT and CDR2 is FQNNGV in the germline V gene. Trimming cost V 0 bases and J 6 bases, with 12 bases left between them. The CDR3 bases are TGTGCCAGCAGCTTAGACCTAAGCTGGGCCGAGCAGTACTTC. Its translation is CASSLDLSWAEQYF.

The chain employs TRBV19 and TRBJ1-1; D unclear. V lost 10 bases and J 5 bases, leaving 17 bases between the germline ends. In germline, CDR1 is LNHDA, CDR2 SQIVND (reference sequence). There are 13 residues in the CDR3. The CDR3 region has the DNA TGTGCCACTCGCGTGGGAGGAGGGACTGAAGCTTTCTTT. This sequence encodes CATRVGGGTEAFF. Supplemented by reference TRBV19 and TRBJ1-1, the full variable domain reads DGGITQSPKYLFRKEGQNVTLSCEQNLNHDAMYWYRQDPGQGLRLIYYSQIVNDFQKGDIAEGYSVSREKKESFPLTVTSAQKNPTAFYLCATRVGGGTEAFFGQGTRLTVV.

The J gene is TRBJ2-7, the V gene TRBV6-7; 7 positions agree with TRBD2. TRBV6-7 counts as an open reading frame of uncertain function. The junction had 17 bases not matched to a gene; V was cut back by 5 bases and J by 4 bases. This CDR3 region has 17 residues. The chain's CDR3 is CASSGGTKRNPLYEQYF. The CDR3 DNA reads TGTGCCAGCAGTGGCGGGACTAAGCGAAACCCCCTTTACGAGCAGTACTTC.

The genes are TRBV5-1 and TRBJ2-3; D perhaps matches TRBD2 (5 bases). This CDR3 spans 15 amino acids. The germline gives CDR1 SGHRS, CDR2 YFSETQ. The V end lost 0 bases, the J end lost 0 bases, and 8 bases lay between the germline ends. The CDR3 DNA follows: TGCGCCAGCAGCTTGGCCGGGGTTAGCACAGATACGCAGTATTTT. Protein product: CASSLAGVSTDTQYF.

This clone was observed a handful of times. V gene TRBV27 combines with J gene TRBJ2-5, with 10 positions matching TRBD2. The CDR3 extends over 15 amino acids. Looked up from germline, CDR1 is MNHEY and CDR2 is SMNVEV (reference sequence). Trimming took 6 bases from V and 4 from J; bases not matched to a gene: 8. The CDR3 DNA is TGTGCCAGCAGAAAGCGGGGGGGTTTCGGAGAGACCCAGTACTTC. As protein: CASRKRGGFGETQYF.

The chain is built from TRBV23-1 and TRBJ2-7; D gene unclear. TRBV23-1 is an ORF for which the function is uncertain. The CDR3 contains 16 residues. V dropped 3 bases and J dropped 2 bases, with 17 bases sitting between them. This chain's CDR3 is CASSQGYLLTPYEQYF. Written as DNA, the CDR3 is TGCGCCAGCAGTCAGGGCTACCTCCTAACTCCCTACGAGCAGTACTTC.

The V and J genes are TRBV5-8 and TRBJ2-1, with D possibly matching TRBD1 (5 bases). CDR1 and CDR2 (germline): SGHTS, YDEGEE. The V and J ends lost 0 bases and 4 bases respectively, with 11 bases between them. CDR3 length: 15 amino acids. The CDR3 here is CASSLEVGAYNEQFF. CDR3 coding DNA: TGTGCCAGCAGCTTGGAGGTTGGGGCTTACAATGAGCAGTTCTTC.

This sequence joins TRBV5-5 and TRBJ1-2, with D tentatively TRBD1 (5 bases). Between the trimmed V and J ends, which lost 4 bases and 8 bases, there was a span of 15 bases. Germline CDR1 is SGHKS and CDR2 is YYEKEE (reference sequence). This CDR3 comprises 13 residues. The CDR3 loop is CASSRGWESGYTF. The CDR3 DNA reads TGTGCCAGCAGCCGGGGGTGGGAGAGCGGCTACACCTTC.

This clone was observed a handful of times. The chain carries TRBV13 and TRBJ2-1; 7 bases fit TRBD2. Germline trimming cut 1 base from V and 6 bases from J; bases unmatched to any gene: 6. Per germline, CDR1 PRHDT and CDR2 FYEKMQ (reference sequence). This CDR3 spans 15 amino acids. This CDR3 reads CASSLAAGSPNEQFF. The CDR3 region has the DNA TGTGCCAGCAGCTTAGCAGCGGGGTCCCCCAATGAGCAGTTCTTC.

The chain couples TRBV19 to TRBJ1-1; possibly TRBD1 for D (6 bases). Germline V lookup: CDR1 LNHDA, CDR2 SQIVND (reference sequence). The CDR3 length is 15 residues. Trimming pared 3 bases from V and 1 base from J, leaving 12 bases between. The CDR3: CASSMGGRPNTEAFF. The CDR3 DNA sequence: TGTGCCAGTAGTATGGGGGGGCGGCCGAACACTGAAGCTTTCTTT.

The rearrangement links TRBV28 to TRBJ2-7; 9 bases are shared with TRBD2. The CDR3 is made up of 14 amino acids. Germline CDR1 MDHEN, CDR2 SYDVKM. Unmatched junction bases numbered 6, after V lost 5 bases and J lost 4 bases. CDR3 in DNA: TGTGCCAGCAGTCTGATTAGCGGGAGATACGAGCAGTACTTC. Translating it yields CASSLISGRYEQYF.

The chain carries TRBV20-1 and TRBJ2-3; possible D gene TRBD1, 5 bases. V was shortened by 8 bases and J by 3 bases, with 9 bases between the two germline ends. The CDR3 spans 11 residues. The germline CDR1 and CDR2 sequences are DFQATT and SNEGSKA (reference sequence). The CDR3 coding sequence is TGCAGTCTAAAGGGGACAGATACGCAGTATTTT. It yields the protein CSLKGTDTQYF.

The V gene is TRBV6-5, the J gene TRBJ1-2; D unresolved. This CDR3 is built from 14 residues. V lost 0 bases and J 6 bases, leaving 11 bases between the germline ends. The germline CDR1 and CDR2 sequences are MNHEY and SVGAGI. CDR3 DNA: TGTGCCAGCAGTTACTCGAGATTTATGGATGGCTACACCTTC. Amino acids: CASSYSRFMDGYTF.

This clone appeared a single time. V usage is TRBV30 and J usage is TRBJ1-1; 7 bases line up with TRBD1. CDR3 length: 12 amino acids. The germline V gene encodes CDR1 GTSNPN and CDR2 SVGIG (reference sequence). Unmatched junction bases numbered 5, after V lost 3 bases and J lost 7 bases. The CDR3 DNA reads TGTGCCTGGAGCCTGACAGGGAATGAAGCTTTCTTT. Its protein product is CAWSLTGNEAFF. Looking up the rest from reference TRBV30 and TRBJ1-1 gives the full variable domain: SQTIHQWPATLVQPVGSPLSLECTVEGTSNPNLYWYRQAAGRGLQLLFYSVGIGQISSEVPQNLSASRPQDRQFILSSKKLLLSDSGFYLCAWSLTGNEAFFGQGTRLTVV.

The rearrangement uses TRBV9 and TRBJ1-6; no definite D call. Trimming cost V 3 bases and J 0 bases, with 13 bases left between them. CDR1 and CDR2 from the germline V gene are SGDLS and YYNGEE. This CDR3 is 17 amino acids long. CDR3 sequence reads: CASSAPPGGSYNSPLHF. The DNA for the CDR3 is TGTGCCAGCAGCGCCCCCCCGGGTGGCTCCTATAATTCACCCCTCCACTTT.